A selection of T cell receptor beta chains follows, all from one sample in a study of blood T cell dynamics during melanoma immunotherapy. Libraries were prepared by immunoSEQ multiplex PCR; TCRdb keeps only in-frame clonotypes and omits some of them. The repertoire consists of around 13,000 clones, with about 86% occurring once and the leading ten covering around 4.4%. Material: blood, obtained from a patient treated with checkpoint blockade. Receptors were obtained from a human donor with melanoma. The CDR3 runs from the conserved cysteine through the conserved F or W. Each record gives: V gene, D gene, J gene, CDR3 protein. A D gene is named only where the DNA matches it firmly.

TRBV19	-	TRBJ1-2	CASTHREGGYTF
TRBV9	TRBD2	TRBJ2-1	CASSVGASGSNEQFF
TRBV9	-	TRBJ2-3	CASSVDRDRRSSDTQYF
TRBV19	TRBD2	TRBJ2-3	CATRLAGADTQYF
TRBV5-1	TRBD1	TRBJ1-1	CASRAVGTANTEAFF
TRBV2	-	TRBJ1-2	CASNRDNYGYTF
TRBV7-2	TRBD2	TRBJ2-1	CASSRTTSGYNEQFF
TRBV7-9	-	TRBJ1-5	CASSLLGADQPQHF
TRBV10-3	-	TRBJ1-4	CAISESSGGRRGEKLFF
TRBV7-6	-	TRBJ2-3	CASSLVGSTDTQYF
TRBV10-1	TRBD1	TRBJ2-4	CASRGTGGRQNIQYF
TRBV7-9	-	TRBJ2-1	CASSAALASNEQFF
TRBV19	-	TRBJ2-1	CASSLSIGGAYNEQFF
TRBV29-1	TRBD2	TRBJ2-7	CSVDGAGNEQYF
TRBV2	-	TRBJ2-2	CASRRGRRGTGELFF
TRBV5-1	-	TRBJ2-3	CASSSGRPRSDTQYF
TRBV30	-	TRBJ2-5	CAWGSDFRGETQYF
TRBV21-1	-	TRBJ1-5	CASSKGGNPGQRLQPQHF
TRBV7-9	-	TRBJ2-5	CASSGAVLGGETQYF
TRBV6-5	-	TRBJ2-7	CASSYSRAGSYEQYF
TRBV4-2	-	TRBJ2-7	CASSHSRTNSYEQYF
TRBV12-5	TRBD1	TRBJ2-4	CASGWSRDRVSSRQLAKNIQYF
TRBV11-1	-	TRBJ2-3	CASSSGTSVDTQYF
TRBV7-3	TRBD1	TRBJ2-3	CASSPTGTGADTQYF
TRBV5-5	-	TRBJ2-7	CASSLVSSEQYF
TRBV5-1	TRBD1	TRBJ1-4	CASSPGQLNEKLFF
TRBV11-2	TRBD2	TRBJ2-3	CASSRRLASDTQYF
TRBV7-9	-	TRBJ2-7	CASSLVGRNSYEQYF
TRBV30	-	TRBJ1-1	CAWSVSREGAFF
TRBV7-9	TRBD1	TRBJ1-2	CASSSIRDRGHYGYTF
TRBV6-1	TRBD1	TRBJ2-7	CASSETGQGSLEQYF
TRBV15	-	TRBJ1-5	CATSPTPQNLQPQHF
TRBV6-6	-	TRBJ2-3	CASSYQGIASTDTQYF
TRBV5-1	TRBD1	TRBJ2-3	CASSPGTGVGDTQYF
TRBV13	TRBD2	TRBJ2-1	CASSLGGGSYNEQFF
TRBV7-3	TRBD1	TRBJ1-2	CASSTGQGADGYTF
TRBV7-3	TRBD1	TRBJ2-5	CASSSGQTKETQYF
TRBV7-9	TRBD1	TRBJ1-1	CAGGQGGTEAFF
TRBV7-3	TRBD1	TRBJ2-1	CASSSQGQGSNEQFF
TRBV5-1	TRBD1	TRBJ1-1	CASSPSDRVGTEAFF
TRBV10-3	TRBD1	TRBJ2-3	CATEVGQGGLDTQYF
TRBV5-1	-	TRBJ2-7	CASSRDKDEQYF